This entry lists 8 T cell receptor beta chains sequenced from one sample in a study of a mutant IDH1 vaccine in newly diagnosed glioma. These TCRs are of unknown antigen specificity. Documented time point: week 5, during vaccination. It was 300 ug of mutant IDH1 20-mer peptide that made up each vaccine dose, given with topical imiquimod. The assay was immunoSEQ multiplex PCR, and TCRdb's table has in-frame clones only and misses some. The data show roughly 30,000 clones, 87% seen once. Sequencing was performed on peripheral blood mononuclear cells (PBMCs), taken from a glioma patient whose treatment included an IDH1 peptide vaccine. Every receptor here comes from a woman aged 40-49 years with glioma. Some clones in this sample may be carry-over from other donors' samples.

The chain couples TRBV11-2 to TRBJ2-7; 12 nucleotides match TRBD2. Trimming cost V 4 bases and J 1 base; bases outside gene matches: 2. In germline, CDR1 is SGHAT, CDR2 FQNNGV. This CDR3 has 15 residues. The DNA for the CDR3 is TGTGCCAGCAGCTCTGGACTAGCGGGGTCCTACGAGCAGTACTTC. It encodes CASSSGLAGSYEQYF.

The chain recombines TRBV6-6 with TRBJ1-6, with 10 bases aligning to TRBD1. This CDR3 is 15 amino acids long. Germline trimming cut 5 bases from V and 9 bases from J; bases unmatched to any gene: 7. Germline CDR1 reads MNHNY; CDR2 reads SVGAGI (reference sequence). The chain's CDR3 is CASSPTGTGASPLHF. CDR3 in DNA: TGTGCCAGCAGTCCCACCGGGACAGGGGCTTCACCCCTCCACTTT.

The chain is built from TRBV4-1 and TRBJ2-7; D not certain. V was pared by 3 bases and J by 0 bases, with 9 bases between. Germline CDR1 and CDR2: MGHRA and YSYEKL. CDR3 length: 14 amino acids. In nucleotides, the CDR3 is TGCGCCAGCAGCCACCCAGCTTACTCCTACGAGCAGTACTTC. Translating it yields CASSHPAYSYEQYF.

The rearrangement joins TRBV6-4 to TRBJ1-2; D gene uncertain. The CDR3 is 10 amino acids. Trimming pared 5 bases from V and 4 bases from J, leaving 2 bases between. Looked up from germline, CDR1 is MRHNA and CDR2 is SNTAGT. Here the CDR3 DNA reads TGTGCCAGCAGTTGCTATGGCTACACCTTC. This gives the protein CASSCYGYTF.

The table lists this clone with a count of one. The V gene is TRBV18, the J gene TRBJ2-3; unclear D gene. With 3 bases removed from V and 2 bases from J, the gap between germline ends came to 3 bases. Germline CDR1 KGHSH, CDR2 LQKENI. This CDR3 has 12 amino acids. CDR3 DNA: TGTGCCAGCTCACCCTCCACAGATACGCAGTATTTT. Its protein is CASSPSTDTQYF.

The rearrangement joins TRBV23-1 to TRBJ2-7, with D unclear. TRBV23-1 is placed among ORFs of uncertain function. Trimming removed 6 bases from V and 6 bases from J, with 18 bases in between. CDR3 length: 14 amino acids. Written as DNA, the CDR3 is TGCGCCAGCAGCTCAACACGGTCTGGGCCCGAGCAGTACTTC. It specifies CASSSTRSGPEQYF.

This sequence joins TRBV6-4 and TRBJ2-6; TRBD1 might be the D (5 bases). This CDR3 is 16 amino acids long. Trimming took off 2 bases at V and 3 bases at J, with 11 bases between the two ends. Per germline, CDR1 MRHNA and CDR2 SNTAGT. The CDR3 loop is CASSDEGVLGANVLTF. The DNA of the CDR3 is TGTGCCAGCAGTGACGAAGGGGTCCTTGGGGCCAACGTCCTGACTTTC.

The gene calls are TRBV7-3 and TRBJ2-2; D is unresolved. Germline V lookup: CDR1 SGHTA, CDR2 FQGTGA. The CDR3 runs 11 residues. V gave up 5 bases and J gave up 3 bases, with 1 base separating them. CDR3 nucleotides: TGTGCCAGCAGCCACACCGGGGAGCTGTTTTTT. Protein sequence: CASSHTGELFF.